These 21 T cell receptor beta chains were sequenced from one sample in a study of early T cells in non-severe SARS-CoV-2 infection. A single record per CDR3 protein comes from TCRdb applying MiXCR to the 5' RACE reads. The sample includes more than 25,000 distinct CDR3 sequences, 4.6% of them seen just once. The sample in question was whole blood, obtained at baseline. The receptor source for this set is an adult who was a healthcare worker with PCR-confirmed SARS-CoV-2 infection or an uninfected control (not recorded which).

This clonotype was seen at least ten times. The V call is TRBV7-6, the J call TRBJ1-1; D is perhaps TRBD1 (6 bases). This CDR3 has 14 amino acids. V lost 2 bases and J lost 3, with 10 bases in between. Germline V CDR1 and CDR2: SGHVS, FNYEAQ. The CDR3 region has the DNA TGTGCCAGCAGCTTAAGTGAGGGGGACACTGAAGCTTTCTTT. Protein sequence: CASSLSEGDTEAFF.

This clonotype was seen at least ten times. The J gene is TRBJ2-1, the V gene TRBV30, with D tentatively TRBD1 or TRBD2 (5 bases each). The length of the CDR3 is 15 residues. Germline CDR1 reads GTSNPN; CDR2 reads SVGIG (reference sequence). V lost 3 bases and J 6 bases, leaving 18 bases between the germline ends. The CDR3 nucleotides read TGTGCCTGGAGGGAGTCGGGACCTCCCCTCAATGAGCAGTTCTTC. Translation gives CAWRESGPPLNEQFF.

This clonotype was picked up many times. The V and J genes are TRBV6-4 and TRBJ1-4; no clear D gene. The germline gives CDR1 MRHNA, CDR2 SNTAGT. V was pared by 3 bases and J by 3 bases, with 5 bases between. CDR3 length equals 13 residues. CDR3 in amino acids: CASSEGPNEKLFF. In DNA, the CDR3 is TGTGCCAGCAGTGAAGGGCCTAATGAAAAACTGTTTTTT.

This clonotype was observed many times. The chain employs TRBV11-3 and TRBJ2-3; 8 nucleotides align to TRBD2. Germline CDR1 and CDR2: SGHNT and YENEEA. The CDR3 has 21 residues. Losses at the gene ends were 2 bases for V and 3 bases for J; bases not matched to a gene: 22. CDR3 loop: CASSLNSWGLPQAGETDTQYF. The CDR3 DNA is TGTGCCAGCAGCTTAAACTCCTGGGGCCTACCCCAAGCGGGAGAGACAGATACGCAGTATTTT.

In this sample, this clonotype turned up many times. This sequence joins TRBV24-1 and TRBJ2-5; 7 nucleotides agree with TRBD2. The CDR3 totals 17 residues. Trimming removed 4 bases from V and 0 bases from J; junction bases left unmatched: 10. CDR1 is KGHDR, CDR2 SFDVKD, per germline. The CDR3 spells CATSETVGTTYQETQYF. The CDR3 nucleotides are TGTGCCACCAGTGAGACTGTCGGGACTACGTACCAAGAGACCCAGTACTTC.

In this sample, this clonotype turned up many times. The gene calls are TRBV5-4 and TRBJ1-1, with D uncertain. This CDR3 contains 13 residues. Trimming stripped 0 bases from V and 1 base from J, with 4 bases between. Germline values: CDR1 SGHNT, CDR2 YYREEE (reference sequence). CDR3 sequence (DNA): TGTGCCAGCAGCTTGGACCCGAACACTGAAGCTTTCTTT. Protein: CASSLDPNTEAFF.

CDR3 amino acids: CASSRGADRGPGANVLTF. Written as DNA, the CDR3 is TGTGCCAGTAGTAGGGGTGCGGACAGGGGACCTGGGGCCAACGTCCTGACTTTC. The chain employs TRBV19 and TRBJ2-6; 9 nucleotides match TRBD1. V shed 4 bases and J 2 bases; nucleotides not matched to a gene: 9. CDR1 and CDR2 (germline): LNHDA, SQIVND (reference sequence). The CDR3 spans 18 residues. Drawing the rest from reference TRBV19 and TRBJ2-6, the complete variable domain is DGGITQSPKYLFRKEGQNVTLSCEQNLNHDAMYWYRQDPGQGLRLIYYSQIVNDFQKGDIAEGYSVSREKKESFPLTVTSAQKNPTAFYLCASSRGADRGPGANVLTFGAGSRLTVL.

This clonotype has ten or more counts. V gene TRBV18 combines with J gene TRBJ1-1, with no clear D. V was pared by 6 bases and J by 3 bases, with 20 bases between. The CDR3 totals 16 residues. Germline values: CDR1 KGHSH, CDR2 LQKENI. CDR3 sequence reads: CASSHERSSGDTEAFF. CDR3 nucleotides: TGTGCCAGCTCGCACGAGAGGTCCAGCGGGGACACTGAAGCTTTCTTT.

This clonotype is classed as medium-sized. V usage is TRBV6-1 and J usage is TRBJ2-3, with 11 bases lining up with TRBD2. Unmatched junction bases numbered 4, after V lost 4 bases and J lost 4 bases. The CDR3 loop spans 15 amino acids. The germline gives CDR1 MNHNS, CDR2 SASEGT. The CDR3 DNA reads TGTGCCAGCAGTGGTCTAGCGGGAGGAGCAGATACGCAGTATTTT. Translation gives CASSGLAGGADTQYF.

This clonotype has at least ten counts. The chain employs TRBV6-6 and TRBJ1-1; D is ambiguous. The CDR3 totals 15 residues. CDR1 is MNHNY and CDR2 is SVGAGI in the germline V gene (reference sequence). V lost 6 bases, J lost 2 bases, and 16 bases lay in between. CDR3 nucleotide sequence: TGTGCCAGCAGCCGACTAGTGGCAGATAACACTGAAGCTTTCTTT. Its protein is CASSRLVADNTEAFF.

V gene TRBV5-1 combines with J gene TRBJ1-5; tentative D call: TRBD1 (5 bases). The germline V and J ends were trimmed by 7 bases and 4 bases, with 18 bases remaining between them. Per the germline V gene, CDR1 is SGHRS and CDR2 is YFSETQ. This CDR3 comprises 15 residues. CDR3 in DNA: TGCGCCAGCGCCCTCGAGGGGAGAAAGAATCAGCCCCAGCATTTT. Its protein is CASALEGRKNQPQHF.

This clonotype appeared many times. The chain uses TRBV7-9 and TRBJ2-1; 8 nucleotides agree with TRBD2. The CDR3 consists of 15 residues. CDR1 is SEHNR and CDR2 is FQNEAQ in the germline V gene (reference sequence). The V and J ends lost 5 bases and 6 bases, in that order; junction bases with no gene match: 9. CDR3 sequence reads: CASSPREGWGNEQFF. The CDR3, as DNA: TGTGCCAGCAGCCCCCGGGAGGGATGGGGCAATGAGCAGTTCTTC.

This clonotype was counted at least ten times. This chain uses TRBV10-3 with TRBJ2-7; D is undetermined. The germline V gene encodes CDR1 ENHRY and CDR2 SYGVKD. The CDR3 runs to 13 residues. Trimming took 8 bases from V and 2 from J, leaving 13 bases between them. The CDR3 DNA reads as TGTGCCATCTCCTTGGGCGGAACCTACGAGCAGTACTTC. Its translation is CAISLGGTYEQYF.

The sample holds many counts of this clonotype. The V call is TRBV1, the J call TRBJ2-1; the listed D gene, TRBD2, was not tested against the DNA. TRBV1 is a documented pseudogene. This CDR3 has 18 residues. This chain's CDR3 is CTSSLLADLAGGADEQFF. CDR3 DNA sequence: TGCACCAGCAGCCTGCTAGCGGATCTAGCGGGAGGAGCCGATGAGCAGTTCTTC.

At least ten counts were recorded for this clonotype. The chain carries TRBV4-3 and TRBJ2-1, with D perhaps assigned TRBD1 or TRBD2 (6 bases each). The germline V and J ends were trimmed by 0 bases and 7 bases, with 13 bases remaining between them. The CDR3 length is 15 residues. Looked up from germline, CDR1 is LGHNA and CDR2 is YSLEER. The CDR3 bases are TGCGCCAGCAGCCAAGATACCCAGGGGAGGAATGAGCAGTTCTTC. Amino acid sequence: CASSQDTQGRNEQFF.

This clonotype came up a few times. The V call is TRBV7-9, the J call TRBJ2-5; the D gene is possibly TRBD2 (5 bases). Germline V CDR1 and CDR2: SEHNR, FQNEAQ (reference sequence). The CDR3 runs 15 residues. V lost 2 bases and J 4 bases, leaving 14 bases between the germline ends. The CDR3 sequence: CASSLSRLRIETQYF. For the CDR3, the DNA is TGTGCCAGCAGCTTAAGCAGACTAAGAATAGAGACCCAGTACTTC.

This clonotype was counted ten times or more. The J gene is TRBJ1-5, the V gene TRBV29-1; 8 nucleotides align to TRBD1. Trimming removed 5 bases from V and 7 bases from J; junction bases left unmatched: 10. CDR1 and CDR2 (germline): SQVTM, ANQGSEA. The CDR3 runs 14 residues. The CDR3 loop is CSVSPQGVGQPQHF. The CDR3 DNA reads TGCAGCGTTAGTCCACAGGGGGTGGGCCAGCCCCAGCATTTT.

This clonotype occurred many times. V gene TRBV12-3 or TRBV12-4 combines with J gene TRBJ2-7; the D call may be TRBD1 or TRBD2 (5 bases each). This CDR3 comprises 12 residues. V was clipped by 6 bases and J by 4 bases, with 10 bases between them. The CDR3 loop reads CASSRERYEQYF. The DNA for the CDR3 is TGTGCCAGCAGCAGGGAGAGGTACGAGCAGTACTTC.

This clonotype qualifies as medium-sized. The chain joins TRBV28 to TRBJ2-7, with 13 bases identical to TRBD2. CDR3 size: 14 residues. V shed 8 bases and J 5 bases; nucleotides not matched to a gene: 6. The germline gives CDR1 MDHEN, CDR2 SYDVKM. The CDR3 sequence: CASVTSGGADEQYF. In DNA form, the CDR3 reads TGTGCCAGCGTAACTAGCGGGGGGGCGGACGAGCAGTACTTC.

This clonotype was counted ten times or more. The CDR3 DNA is TGCGCCAGCAGCTTGGCTGGAGGCATCTACGAGCAGTACTTC. Translated, it gives CASSLAGGIYEQYF. V usage is TRBV5-1 and J usage is TRBJ2-7; D is perhaps TRBD2 (5 bases). This CDR3 is 14 amino acids long. The V and J ends lost 0 bases and 3 bases respectively, with 10 bases between them. CDR1 SGHRS and CDR2 YFSETQ come from the germline V gene. The complete variable domain, with remaining parts taken from reference TRBV5-1 and TRBJ2-7, reads KAGVTQTPRYLIKTRGQQVTLSCSPISGHRSVSWYQQTPGQGLQFLFEYFSETQRNKGNFPGRFSGRQFSNSRSEMNVSTLELGDSALYLCASSLAGGIYEQYFGPGTRLTVT.

The sample holds many counts of this clonotype. The V and J genes are TRBV18 and TRBJ2-7; 10 bases line up with TRBD1. CDR1 is KGHSH, CDR2 LQKENI, per germline. This CDR3 region has 15 residues. V lost 8 bases to trimming and J lost 2 bases; unmatched junction nucleotides: 9. For the CDR3, the DNA is TGTGCCAGCCTCTCGGGGGGACAGGGGCCCTACGAGCAGTACTTC. Encoded protein: CASLSGGQGPYEQYF.